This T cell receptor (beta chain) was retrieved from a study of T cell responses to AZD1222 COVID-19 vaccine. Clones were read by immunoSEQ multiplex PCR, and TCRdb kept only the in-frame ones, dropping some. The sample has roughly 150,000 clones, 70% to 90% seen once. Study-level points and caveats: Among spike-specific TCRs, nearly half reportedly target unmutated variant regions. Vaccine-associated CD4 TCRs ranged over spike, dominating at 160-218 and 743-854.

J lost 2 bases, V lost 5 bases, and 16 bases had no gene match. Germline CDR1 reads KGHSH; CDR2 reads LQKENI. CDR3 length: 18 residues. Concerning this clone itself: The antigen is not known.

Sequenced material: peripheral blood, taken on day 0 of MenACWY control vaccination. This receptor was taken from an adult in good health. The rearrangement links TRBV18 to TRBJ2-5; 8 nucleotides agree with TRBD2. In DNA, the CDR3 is TGTGCCAGCTCATCATTAGCCACGGGAGGGGCCCTTCAAGAGACCCAGTACTTC. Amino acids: CASSSLATGGALQETQYF.